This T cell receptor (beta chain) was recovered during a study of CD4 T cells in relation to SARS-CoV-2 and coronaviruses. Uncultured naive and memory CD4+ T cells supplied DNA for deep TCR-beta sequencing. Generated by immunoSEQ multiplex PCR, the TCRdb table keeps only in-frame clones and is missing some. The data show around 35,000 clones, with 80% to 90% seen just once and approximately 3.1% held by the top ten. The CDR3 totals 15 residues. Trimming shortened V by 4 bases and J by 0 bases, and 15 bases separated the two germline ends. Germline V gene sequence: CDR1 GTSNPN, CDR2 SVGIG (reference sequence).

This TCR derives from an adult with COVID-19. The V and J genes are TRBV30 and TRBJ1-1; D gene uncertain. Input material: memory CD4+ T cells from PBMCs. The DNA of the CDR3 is TGTGCCTGGATAAGTGGCTTAGTTATGAACACTGAAGCTTTCTTT. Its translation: CAWISGLVMNTEAFF. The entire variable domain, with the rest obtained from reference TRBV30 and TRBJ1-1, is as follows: SQTIHQWPATLVQPVGSPLSLECTVEGTSNPNLYWYRQAAGRGLQLLFYSVGIGQISSEVPQNLSASRPQDRQFILSSKKLLLSDSGFYLCAWISGLVMNTEAFFGQGTRLTVV.